This record covers a single T cell receptor (beta chain). The sample belongs to a study of T cell changes during pregnancy in multiple sclerosis. Clones were sequenced by immunoSEQ multiplex PCR, and TCRdb holds only the in-frame ones, with some missing. The sample has roughly 89,000 clones; around 94% are singletons. The ends lost 4 bases at V and 3 bases at J; junction bases unmatched: 8. CDR3 size: 15 residues. The germline gives CDR1 MNHEY, CDR2 SVGAGI. The chain couples TRBV6-5 to TRBJ2-7; TRBD2 agrees at 8 bases. The clonotype comes from a female donor in good health, enrolled as a control in a pregnancy study. The specimen comprised peripheral blood, sampled after pregnancy. In DNA, the CDR3 is TGTGCCAGCAGTTTTTGGAGCGGGGGAAACTACGAGCAGTACTTC. It yields the protein CASSFWSGGNYEQYF.